These T cell receptor beta chains were read from a single sample in a study of PD-L1 blockade in urothelial cancer. Sequencing used immunoSEQ multiplex PCR; TCRdb keeps in-frame clones, though not all of them. The table shows roughly 100,000 clones, with roughly 80% occurring only once. Material: PBMCs, obtained around atezolizumab (anti-PD-L1) treatment. The receptors originated from a man in his sixties or seventies with urothelial cancer. Each CDR3 is given with its conserved first and last residue. The D gene is left open where the match is weak. Clone sizes are given selectively: once, few, many, or a class where the clone is expanded.

cdr3_aa cdr3_nt j_call d_call v_call clone_size
CASSLAPGEGSEKLFF TGCGCCAGCAGCTTGGCCCCGGGGGAAGGTAGTGAAAAACTGTTTTTT TRBJ1-4 NA TRBV5-1 NA
CASSARDRGIRETQYF TGTGCCAGCAGCGCCCGGGACAGGGGGATTCGGGAGACCCAGTACTTC TRBJ2-5 TRBD1 TRBV7-9 NA
CASRQGHNQYF TGTGCCAGCAGACAAGGACACAATCAGTACTTC TRBJ2-4 NA TRBV2 NA
CASLSLQGFTEAFF TGTGCCAGCCTTTCTTTACAGGGATTCACTGAAGCTTTCTTT TRBJ1-1 NA TRBV2 NA
CASSVAGGRDIGEKLFF TGTGCCAGCAGCGTGGCAGGGGGAAGGGATATAGGAGAAAAACTGTTTTTT TRBJ1-4 TRBD1 TRBV9 NA
CASSPLTSGMYEQYF TGTGCCAGCAGCCCACTGACTAGCGGGATGTACGAGCAGTACTTC TRBJ2-7 TRBD2 TRBV7-8 NA
CASSLAGGMAAAEAFF TGTGCCAGCAGCTTAGCTGGGGGGATGGCCGCCGCTGAAGCTTTCTTT TRBJ1-1 NA TRBV7-8 NA
CASKELAGAYEQYF TGCGCCAGCAAAGAACTAGCGGGAGCCTACGAGCAGTACTTC TRBJ2-7 TRBD2 TRBV10-2 NA
CASSEGAIWNQPQHF TGTGCCAGCAGTGAAGGGGCCATATGGAATCAGCCCCAGCATTTT TRBJ1-5 NA TRBV6-1 NA
CASSAIPDIGLAFF TGTGCCAGCAGCGCCATTCCGGACATTGGGTTGGCTTTCTTT TRBJ1-1 NA TRBV7-6 NA
CASSFGRRDGYTF TGTGCCAGCAGCTTTGGCAGGAGGGATGGCTACACCTTC TRBJ1-2 NA TRBV5-6 NA
CASSQGSGVSYEQYF TGTGCCAGCAGCCAGGGGTCGGGCGTCTCCTACGAGCAGTACTTC TRBJ2-7 NA TRBV9 many
CASSATTGLATDTQYF TGTGCCAGTAGTGCAACAACGGGACTAGCCACAGATACGCAGTATTTT TRBJ2-3 TRBD2 TRBV19 NA
CASRGGVPGPPYNEQFF TGTGCCAGCAGGGGGGGGGTGCCGGGGCCCCCCTACAATGAGCAGTTCTTC TRBJ2-1 TRBD2 TRBV6-4 NA
CASSPQGSGNTEAFF TGTGCCAGCAGCCCCCAGGGGTCCGGGAACACTGAAGCTTTCTTT TRBJ1-1 NA TRBV7-2 NA
CASSLALRYGGLRPYNEQFF TGTGCCAGCAGCTTAGCCCTCCGATACGGGGGGCTCCGTCCCTACAATGAGCAGTTCTTC TRBJ2-1 NA TRBV7-2 NA
CASSLSEGGNTIYF TGTGCCAGCAGTCTTAGCGAGGGTGGAAACACCATATATTTT TRBJ1-3 NA TRBV6-6 once
CASSLGGVRVSGYTF TGTGCCAGCAGCTTAGGGGGGGTAAGAGTAAGCGGCTACACCTTC TRBJ1-2 NA TRBV7-9 NA
CASSLGTLNTEAFF TGTGCCAGCAGCTTAGGAACCCTAAACACTGAAGCTTTCTTT TRBJ1-1 NA TRBV7-9 NA
CASSIRTGEKGKNIQYF TGTGCCAGTAGTATCCGGACAGGGGAGAAGGGCAAAAACATTCAGTACTTC TRBJ2-4 TRBD1 TRBV19 NA
CASSPRDRGDTGELFF TGTGCCAGCAGCCCCCGGGACAGGGGCGACACCGGGGAGCTGTTTTTT TRBJ2-2 TRBD1 TRBV4-2 NA
CAREGGDTQYF TGTGCCCGGGAGGGGGGAGATACGCAGTATTTT TRBJ2-3 TRBD2 TRBV30 once
CASSPTGTGERSIQYF TGTGCCAGCTCACCAACCGGGACAGGGGAAAGAAGCATTCAGTACTTC TRBJ2-4 TRBD1 TRBV18 NA
CASTKERAAGGNTIYF TGTGCCAGTACCAAAGAACGGGCCGCGGGGGGAAACACCATATATTTT TRBJ1-3 NA TRBV19 NA
CASSLGTNTGELFF TGTGCCAGCAGCTTAGGGACTAACACCGGGGAGCTGTTTTTT TRBJ2-2 NA TRBV7-7 NA